A single sample is the source of the 32 T cell receptor beta chains below, sequenced in a study of a mutant IDH1 vaccine in newly diagnosed glioma. Data came from immunoSEQ multiplex PCR; TCRdb stores just in-frame clones and leaves some out. The data hold 35,000 or so clones, with 80% observed a single time. For these receptors, no antigen is known. Time point given: week 11, during vaccination. With topical imiquimod, each dose of the vaccine consisted of 300 ug of mutant IDH1 20-mer peptide. The sequenced sample was peripheral blood mononuclear cells (PBMCs), obtained from a glioma patient whose treatment included an IDH1 peptide vaccine. The receptor source for this set is a woman aged 25 to 45 with glioma. Some clones in this sample may be carry-over from other donors' samples.

The chain has TRBV6-1 and TRBJ2-5; D call uncertain. Germline CDR1 is MNHNS and CDR2 is SASEGT. This CDR3 has 15 amino acids. V was shortened by 4 bases and J by 0 bases, with 12 bases between the two germline ends. CDR3 sequence (DNA): TGTGCCAGCAGTGTCTCCTCATGGAACCAAGAGACCCAGTACTTC. Protein sequence: CASSVSSWNQETQYF.

This clone showed up just a few times. The CDR3 spells CASSLNLQETQYF. As DNA, the CDR3 is TGTGCCAGCAGTTTAAACCTCCAAGAGACCCAGTACTTC. The chain uses TRBV27 and TRBJ2-5; unclear D gene. Germline loops: CDR1 MNHEY, CDR2 SMNVEV (reference sequence). Trimming took off 2 bases at V and 1 base at J, with 5 bases between the two ends. This CDR3 is 13 amino acids long.

The chain links TRBV6-1 to TRBJ1-1, with D perhaps TRBD1 (5 bases). V shed 11 bases and J shed 0 bases, with 13 bases lying between them. This CDR3 region has 13 residues. The germline CDR1 and CDR2 sequences are MNHNS and SASEGT. This CDR3 reads CACRRDLNTEAFF. CDR3 nucleotide sequence: TGTGCCTGCCGCAGGGACTTGAACACTGAAGCTTTCTTT.

V is TRBV5-6 and J is TRBJ2-5; TRBD2 aligns across 14 bases. Trimming at V came to 4 bases and at J to 4 bases, leaving 6 bases not matched to a gene. The CDR3 consists of 16 residues. Germline values: CDR1 SGHDT, CDR2 YYEEEE. CDR3 in DNA: TGTGCCAGCAGCGTGGGACTAGCGGGAGACTTAGAGACCCAGTACTTC. This codes for CASSVGLAGDLETQYF.

The J gene is TRBJ1-5, the V gene TRBV2; 9 bases map to TRBD1. Germline CDR1 SNHLY, CDR2 FYNNEI. The CDR3 spans 18 residues. V gave up 6 bases and J gave up 0 bases; unmatched junction bases: 12. The CDR3 DNA is TGTGCCAGCAGCGTCCTCCGGGACAGGGTCTATAGCAATCAGCCCCAGCATTTT. Translated, it gives CASSVLRDRVYSNQPQHF.

The V and J genes are TRBV7-2 and TRBJ2-3, with 8 nucleotides matching TRBD2. The ends lost 5 bases at V and 3 bases at J; junction bases unmatched: 10. There are 16 residues in the CDR3. Germline V gives CDR1 SGHTA, CDR2 FQGNSA. The CDR3 loop is CASSPPGTRYTDTQYF. CDR3 in DNA: TGTGCCAGCAGCCCCCCCGGGACTAGGTATACAGATACGCAGTATTTT.

The table lists this clone with a few counts. This chain links TRBV7-3 with TRBJ1-2; the D gene is possibly TRBD1 (5 bases). Trimming cost V 0 bases and J 6 bases, with 8 bases left between them. The CDR3 runs to 13 residues. Germline V gene lookup returns CDR1 SGHTA and CDR2 FQGTGA. CDR3 in DNA: TGTGCCAGCAGCTTAACGGGGGGGGATGGCTACACCTTC. Protein product: CASSLTGGDGYTF.

The chain recombines TRBV19 with TRBJ1-5; D is perhaps TRBD1 (5 bases). Trimming took 6 bases from V and 7 from J, leaving 19 bases between them. Per germline, CDR1 LNHDA and CDR2 SQIVND (reference sequence). This CDR3 spans 15 amino acids. The CDR3 DNA is TGTGCCAGTAGCCCGGGAGTCACAGGTGGGCAGCCCCAGCATTTT. It specifies CASSPGVTGGQPQHF.

This rearrangement joins TRBV6-5 to TRBJ1-2; TRBD1 aligns across 8 bases. There are 14 residues in the CDR3. V lost 6 bases and J lost 4; bases outside the gene matches: 7. In germline, CDR1 is MNHEY, CDR2 SVGAGI. The CDR3: CASSKTGEGYGYTF. CDR3 DNA sequence: TGTGCCAGCAGCAAGACAGGGGAGGGCTATGGCTACACCTTC.

In this sample, this clone turned up a few times. This same CDR3 is encoded by further DNA sequences in the sample. The chain joins TRBV7-9 to TRBJ1-1, with TRBD1 matching 7 bases. This CDR3 is 14 amino acids long. Per germline, CDR1 SEHNR and CDR2 FQNEAQ (reference sequence). V lost 5 bases, J lost 1 base, and 4 bases stayed unmatched. The CDR3 region has the DNA TGTGCCAGCAGCGGGGGGACAGAGAACACTGAAGCTTTCTTT. Amino acid sequence: CASSGGTENTEAFF.

The chain links TRBV4-2 to TRBJ1-4; weak D call: TRBD1 (5 bases). With 0 bases removed from V and 5 bases from J, the gap between germline ends came to 13 bases. Germline CDR1 reads LGHNA; CDR2 reads YNFKEQ. This CDR3 spans 16 amino acids. This CDR3 is CASSQDPGQANEKLFF. CDR3 sequence (DNA): TGTGCCAGCAGCCAAGATCCAGGGCAGGCAAATGAAAAACTGTTTTTT.

The chain couples TRBV9 to TRBJ2-2; no definite D call. The germline V gene has CDR1 SGDLS and CDR2 YYNGEE. V lost 5 bases, J lost 3 bases, and 8 bases lay in between. This CDR3 is built from 13 residues. The CDR3 nucleotides read TGTGCCAGCAGTACGGCCTACACCGGGGAGCTGTTTTTT. Translation gives CASSTAYTGELFF.

This chain joins TRBV18 and TRBJ1-3; no firm D call. Trimming took off 2 bases at V and 0 bases at J, with 11 bases between the two ends. The CDR3 runs 16 residues. The germline V gene encodes CDR1 KGHSH and CDR2 LQKENI. The CDR3 region is CASSPARRTSGNTIYF. In nucleotides, the CDR3 is TGTGCCAGCTCACCAGCCAGGAGGACCTCTGGAAACACCATATATTTT.

The chain combines TRBV28 with TRBJ2-3; D possibly corresponds to TRBD2 (5 bases). Germline CDR1 is MDHEN and CDR2 is SYDVKM. The length of the CDR3 is 15 residues. V lost 10 bases to trimming and J lost 2 bases, with 19 bases between them. CDR3 sequence: CATLPSGILTDTQYF. The CDR3 nucleotides read TGTGCCACTCTGCCTTCCGGGATTCTCACAGATACGCAGTATTTT. The whole variable domain, remainder taken from reference TRBV28 and TRBJ2-3, is DVKVTQSSRYLVKRTGEKVFLECVQDMDHENMFWYRQDPGLGLRLIYFSYDVKMKEKGDIPEGYSVSREKKERFSLILESASTNQTSMYLCATLPSGILTDTQYFGPGTRLTVL.

CDR3 nucleotide sequence: TGCAGCGTCCAACAGGGGGCGGCTGAGACCCAGTACTTC. This codes for CSVQQGAAETQYF. The genes are TRBV29-1 and TRBJ2-5; 9 bases line up with TRBD1. Germline CDR1 reads SQVTM; CDR2 reads ANQGSEA. J gave up 5 bases and V 6 bases, and 7 bases lay outside the gene matches. The CDR3 has 13 residues. The full variable domain, rest sourced from reference TRBV29-1 and TRBJ2-5, is SAVISQKPSRDICQRGTSLTIQCQVDSQVTMMFWYRQQPGQSLTLIATANQGSEATYESGFVIDKFPISRPNLTFSTLTVSNMSPEDSSIYLCSVQQGAAETQYFGPGTRLLVL.

This chain connects TRBV6-5 to TRBJ2-1, with D perhaps assigned TRBD1 or TRBD2 (5 bases each). The ends were cut back, 4 bases at V and 6 bases at J, with 13 bases in the middle. Germline V lookup: CDR1 MNHEY, CDR2 SVGAGI. This CDR3 contains 14 residues. The CDR3 is CASSSGLGVNEQFF. The CDR3 DNA reads as TGTGCCAGCAGTTCGGGGCTAGGAGTCAATGAGCAGTTCTTC.

The rearrangement links TRBV4-1 to TRBJ2-7; TRBD2 aligns across 8 bases. Germline lookup yields CDR1 MGHRA and CDR2 YSYEKL. CDR3 length: 14 amino acids. With 2 bases clipped from V and 6 bases from J, the junction kept 6 bases outside the gene matches. The CDR3, as DNA: TGCGCCAGCAGCCAAAGCGGGAGAGGGAGCGAGCAGTACTTC. Translation gives CASSQSGRGSEQYF.

The chain has TRBV6-6 and TRBJ2-1; TRBD2 aligns across 9 bases. This CDR3 region has 16 residues. Trimming at V came to 0 bases and at J to 4 bases, leaving 4 bases not matched to a gene. Germline-derived CDR1 and CDR2 are MNHNY and SVGAGI (reference sequence). The CDR3 here is CASSYSAGGRYNEQFF. DNA of the CDR3: TGTGCCAGCAGTTACTCTGCGGGAGGGCGGTACAATGAGCAGTTCTTC.

The DNA of the CDR3 is TGTGCCAGCAGCTTAGAGTACAGGAGAGGCTATGGCTACACCTTC. Translated: CASSLEYRRGYGYTF. This chain links TRBV7-2 with TRBJ1-2; maybe TRBD1 (5 bases). From germline, CDR1 is SGHTA and CDR2 FQGNSA. Deletions cut 1 base from V and 4 bases from J, with 13 bases between. This CDR3 is 15 amino acids long.

J is TRBJ1-3 and V is TRBV5-5; possibly TRBD1 for D (5 bases). The germline gives CDR1 SGHKS, CDR2 YYEKEE (reference sequence). This CDR3 is built from 15 residues. Trimming pared 6 bases from V and 0 bases from J, leaving 13 bases between. As DNA, the CDR3 is TGTGCCAGCACCCGGGACGGCTACTCTGGAAACACCATATATTTT. It is translated as CASTRDGYSGNTIYF.

The genes are TRBV6-5 and TRBJ1-1; 7 bases line up with TRBD1. The germline V gene encodes CDR1 MNHEY and CDR2 SVGAGI. This CDR3 region has 14 residues. J was trimmed by 0 bases and V by 5 bases; bases with no gene match: 3. Here the CDR3 DNA reads TGTGCCAGCAGTCCCACAGGGGTGAACACTGAAGCTTTCTTT. Residues: CASSPTGVNTEAFF.

Turning to this clone: A read error may account for a junction end that differs from germline. The chain combines TRBV5-1 with TRBJ2-3, with 8 positions matching TRBD2. The germline V gene encodes CDR1 SGHRS and CDR2 YFSETQ. The length of the CDR3 is 15 residues. CDR3 region: CASCLDPGGSDTQYF. In nucleotides, the CDR3 is TGCGCCAGCTGCTTGGACCCGGGAGGGTCAGATACGCAGTATTTT. The variable domain in full, completed from reference TRBV5-1 and TRBJ2-3, reads KAGVTQTPRYLIKTRGQQVTLSCSPISGHRSVSWYQQTPGQGLQFLFEYFSETQRNKGNFPGRFSGRQFSNSRSEMNVSTLELGDSALYLCASCLDPGGSDTQYFGPGTRLTVL.

J is TRBJ2-7 and V is TRBV6-5, with 7 positions matching TRBD1. The CDR3 is 16 amino acids. Germline CDR1 is MNHEY and CDR2 is SVGAGI. V lost 2 bases, J lost 9 bases, and 16 bases stayed unmatched. CDR3 region: CASSYAEGGDPTGQYF. The DNA of the CDR3 is TGTGCCAGCAGTTACGCGGAAGGGGGCGATCCCACCGGGCAGTACTTC.

This chain connects TRBV5-1 to TRBJ2-1; 11 nucleotides align to TRBD2. The CDR3 totals 16 residues. Germline CDR1 and CDR2: SGHRS and YFSETQ. After removal of 0 bases from V and 8 bases from J, the junction contained 7 bases not matched to a gene. The CDR3 bases are TGCGCCAGCAGCTTGGAGACTAGCGGGATCGCCCATGAGCAGTTCTTC. Protein sequence: CASSLETSGIAHEQFF.

The chain recombines TRBV10-1 with TRBJ2-4, with D uncertain. Germline V gene sequence: CDR1 WNHNN, CDR2 SYGVQD (reference sequence). The CDR3 is 13 residues long. Trimming took off 0 bases at V and 5 bases at J, with 5 bases between the two ends. As DNA, the CDR3 is TGCGCCAGCAGTGAGTCGACGGAAAACATTCAGTACTTC. This translates into CASSESTENIQYF.

V gene TRBV6-1 combines with J gene TRBJ1-1; TRBD1 aligns across 10 bases. CDR1 and CDR2 (germline): MNHNS, SASEGT. This CDR3 comprises 15 residues. The trim removed 5 bases at V and 1 base at J, leaving 4 bases unmatched. In DNA, the CDR3 is TGTGCCAGCAGTACGGGACAGGGGTCGAACACTGAAGCTTTCTTT. This translates into CASSTGQGSNTEAFF.

This sequence joins TRBV14 and TRBJ2-7; weak D call: TRBD2 (5 bases). This CDR3 is 15 amino acids long. Trimming took 0 bases from V and 3 from J, leaving 12 bases between them. CDR1 is SGHDN, CDR2 FVKESK, per germline. CDR3 protein: CASSQDLLRGYEQYF. DNA for the CDR3: TGTGCCAGCAGCCAAGATTTACTTCGGGGCTACGAGCAGTACTTC.

The chain has TRBV29-1 and TRBJ1-1, with 7 nucleotides matching TRBD1. Germline CDR1 and CDR2: SQVTM and ANQGSEA. The CDR3 totals 13 residues. Trimming cost V 7 bases and J 1 base; bases outside gene matches: 6. CDR3 DNA: TGCAGCGGCCTCCGGGACAGGAACACTGAAGCTTTCTTT. This translates into CSGLRDRNTEAFF. Variable domain in full (rest from reference TRBV29-1 and TRBJ1-1): SAVISQKPSRDICQRGTSLTIQCQVDSQVTMMFWYRQQPGQSLTLIATANQGSEATYESGFVIDKFPISRPNLTFSTLTVSNMSPEDSSIYLCSGLRDRNTEAFFGQGTRLTVV.

With regard to this clone: Relative to the germline gene, one junction end is altered; a read error may explain this. The chain is built from TRBV10-3 and TRBJ1-1; D is unclear. Germline CDR1 ENHRY, CDR2 SYGVKD. This CDR3 comprises 10 residues. For the CDR3, the DNA is TGTGCCATCAGTGAGTCGACCTGGATCTTT. This encodes CAISESTWIF.

The chain couples TRBV11-3 to TRBJ1-4; 7 bases align to TRBD1. The CDR3 totals 14 residues. Unmatched junction bases numbered 5, after V lost 5 bases and J lost 5 bases. Germline V lookup: CDR1 SGHNT, CDR2 YENEEA. The CDR3, as DNA: TGTGCCAGCAGCCCCGGGACAGTGAATGAAAAACTGTTTTTT. Protein product: CASSPGTVNEKLFF.

This rearrangement joins TRBV7-2 to TRBJ1-2; the match to TRBD1 covers 7 bases. CDR1 is SGHTA and CDR2 is FQGNSA in the germline V gene. J was trimmed by 4 bases and V by 6 bases; bases with no gene match: 5. CDR3 length: 13 residues. The CDR3 DNA sequence: TGTGCCAGCAGTTTGGGACAGCTCTATGGCTACACCTTC. Protein product: CASSLGQLYGYTF.

V is TRBV9 and J is TRBJ1-2; 7 bases agree with TRBD1. V lost 4 bases and J lost 2; bases outside the gene matches: 8. Germline loops: CDR1 SGDLS, CDR2 YYNGEE. The CDR3 is 15 residues long. The CDR3 bases are TGTGCCAGCAGCCCCCGGGGACAGATCAACTATGGCTACACCTTC. Its translation is CASSPRGQINYGYTF.